What follows are 16 T cell receptor beta chains derived from one specimen sequenced in a study of T cells after yellow fever vaccination. MiXCR was run by TCRdb on the 5' RACE reads, yielding one entry per CDR3 protein. The repertoire holds a few hundred thousand distinct CDR3 sequences, less than 4.5% seen once, with 23% in the top ten. This sample comprised PBMCs, obtained on the day of the yellow fever booster vaccination. The receptors derive from a man between 18 and 35 years old who received the YFV17D yellow fever vaccine.

This clonotype has just a few counts. CDR3 sequence (DNA): TGCGCCAGCAGCCCGGAGGGGGCCGGGGAGACCCAGTACTTC. Translated: CASSPEGAGETQYF. The chain has TRBV5-1 and TRBJ2-5; the D gene is possibly TRBD1 (7 bases). Trimming removed 4 bases at V and 5 bases at J, with 15 bases between. This CDR3 comprises 14 residues. CDR1 and CDR2 (germline): SGHRS, YFSETQ.

This clonotype was seen ten or more times. This CDR3 reads CASSVRGGGYTF. The CDR3 DNA reads as TGTGCCAGCAGCGTAAGGGGCGGCGGCTACACCTTC. The rearrangement uses TRBV12-3 or TRBV12-4 and TRBJ1-2; possible D gene TRBD1, 5 bases. V was clipped by 6 bases and J by 8 bases, with 13 bases between them. The CDR3 covers 12 residues.

This clonotype was found many times. The chain uses TRBV12-3 or TRBV12-4 and TRBJ2-5, with a possible D match to TRBD2 (5 bases). This CDR3 region has 13 residues. Trimming took off 8 bases at V and 5 bases at J, with 15 bases between the two ends. The CDR3 loop reads CASAREGPETQYF. The CDR3 bases are TGTGCCAGCGCGAGAGAGGGTCCGGAGACCCAGTACTTC.

In this sample, this clonotype turned up many times. V usage is TRBV6-6 and J usage is TRBJ2-3, with D possibly TRBD2 on 6 matching bases. Germline V gene sequence: CDR1 MNHNY, CDR2 SVGAGI (reference sequence). V dropped 7 bases and J dropped 4 bases, with 15 bases sitting between them. The CDR3 runs to 14 residues. The CDR3 protein is CASNLGREADTQYF. The CDR3 DNA reads as TGTGCCAGCAATCTTGGCAGGGAGGCAGATACGCAGTATTTT.

This sequence joins TRBV4-2 and TRBJ2-7; 9 nucleotides match TRBD2. The germline V gene encodes CDR1 LGHNA and CDR2 YNFKEQ. The CDR3 has 16 amino acids. J lost 2 bases, V lost 0 bases, and 5 bases had no gene match. CDR3 loop: CASSQEGRGGAYEQYF. The CDR3, as DNA: TGTGCCAGCAGCCAAGAGGGGCGGGGGGGCGCCTACGAGCAGTACTTC.

The chain uses TRBV20-1 and TRBJ2-1; D gene uncertain. Germline assignment: CDR1 DFQATT and CDR2 SNEGSKA (reference sequence). V was cut by 1 base and J by 0 bases, with 10 bases left in between. There are 15 residues in the CDR3. CDR3 bases: TGCAGTGCTAGAGCCCTCTCCGGCTCCTACAATGAGCAGTTCTTC. Translation: CSARALSGSYNEQFF.

The table lists this clonotype with many counts. The chain recombines TRBV5-4 with TRBJ2-1, with 7 bases matching TRBD1. V lost 10 bases, J lost 0 bases, and 16 bases stayed unmatched. Germline lookup yields CDR1 SGHNT and CDR2 YYREEE (reference sequence). The CDR3 extends over 17 amino acids. CDR3 DNA sequence: TGTGCCGGAAACCACAGGGGTAGATCCAGCTCCTACAATGAGCAGTTCTTC. Encoded protein: CAGNHRGRSSSYNEQFF.

This clonotype came up many times. This chain connects TRBV12-3 or TRBV12-4 to TRBJ2-7; 9 bases are shared with TRBD1. This CDR3 has 14 residues. After removal of 6 bases from V and 0 bases from J, the junction contained 3 bases not matched to a gene. CDR3 DNA sequence: TGTGCCAGCAGCCGACAGGGGGGCTCCTACGAGCAGTACTTC. It is translated as CASSRQGGSYEQYF.

This clonotype has ten or more counts. The rearrangement joins TRBV5-1 to TRBJ1-2; possibly TRBD1 for D (6 bases). The CDR3 has 13 residues. V dropped 4 bases and J dropped 4 bases, with 11 bases sitting between them. Germline CDR1 reads SGHRS; CDR2 reads YFSETQ. The CDR3 DNA sequence: TGCGCCAGCAGCGCAGGGGCGGGCTATGGCTACACCTTC. Residues: CASSAGAGYGYTF.

This clonotype was counted many times. This sequence joins TRBV6-2 or TRBV6-3 and TRBJ1-1; possible D gene TRBD1, 6 bases. The V gene's germline CDR1 is MNHEY and CDR2 SVGEGT. Trimming removed 6 bases at V and 0 bases at J, with 17 bases between. This CDR3 has 16 amino acids. The CDR3 sequence: CASRNRATLMNTEAFF. In DNA, the CDR3 is TGTGCCAGCAGGAACAGGGCAACCCTGATGAACACTGAAGCTTTCTTT.

This clonotype was observed at least ten times. The rearrangement links TRBV9 to TRBJ2-1; the match to TRBD2 covers 11 bases. Germline values: CDR1 SGDLS, CDR2 YYNGEE. The CDR3 sequence is 16 residues long. Trimming cost V 4 bases and J 6 bases; bases outside gene matches: 9. The CDR3 loop reads CASSSRGSGGANEQFF. The CDR3 DNA reads TGTGCCAGCAGCTCCCGAGGTAGCGGGGGGGCCAATGAGCAGTTCTTC.

This clonotype was seen ten or more times. The chain carries TRBV18 and TRBJ1-2; 10 positions agree with TRBD1. V trimming: 2 bases; J trimming: 8 bases; junction bases outside the gene matches: 5. This CDR3 has 14 residues. Germline CDR1 KGHSH, CDR2 LQKENI. DNA for the CDR3: TGTGCCAGCTCACCATCCGGGACAGGGGTCGGCTACACCTTC. Translating gives CASSPSGTGVGYTF.

The rearrangement links TRBV7-9 to TRBJ2-6, with D unclear. The CDR3 is 12 amino acids. The V end lost 1 base, the J end lost 12 bases, and 7 bases lay between the germline ends. The germline V gene has CDR1 SEHNR and CDR2 FQNEAQ (reference sequence). The CDR3 is CASSLGSTVLTF. In DNA, the CDR3 is TGTGCCAGCAGCTTAGGCTCCACCGTCCTGACTTTC.

The rearrangement links TRBV25-1 to TRBJ1-3; D unresolved. From germline, CDR1 is MGHDK and CDR2 SYGVNS. Deletions cut 0 bases from V and 2 bases from J, with 11 bases between. The CDR3 is 16 amino acids. The CDR3 DNA reads as TGTGCCAGCAGTGAATACGAGGGATACACTGGAAACACCATATATTTT. Amino acid sequence: CASSEYEGYTGNTIYF.

The sample holds many counts of this clonotype. V is TRBV5-1 and J is TRBJ2-4; 12 nucleotides agree with TRBD2. CDR3 length: 15 residues. V dropped 1 base and J dropped 7; count of bases not matched to a gene: 3. Germline loops: CDR1 SGHRS, CDR2 YFSETQ. This CDR3 reads CASSLLGLAGNIQYF. In nucleotides, the CDR3 is TGCGCCAGCAGCTTGCTGGGACTAGCGGGCAACATTCAGTACTTC.

This clonotype was seen a handful of times. V is TRBV20-1 and J is TRBJ2-7; 8 bases are shared with TRBD1. Per the germline V gene, CDR1 is DFQATT and CDR2 is SNEGSKA (reference sequence). This CDR3 has 16 amino acids. J was trimmed by 3 bases and V by 2 bases; bases with no gene match: 12. CDR3 coding DNA: TGCAGTGCTAGACAGGGGGCGCGGAGTTCAGACTACGAGCAGTACTTC. Translating gives CSARQGARSSDYEQYF.